This TCR beta chain derives from a study of T cell responses to AZD1222 COVID-19 vaccine. Background on the study: Pooled together were second doses at about 4 or about 12 weeks. Study results and limitations: Females outnumbered males among donors, who were mostly white British; clonal diversity was possibly underestimated. Unmutated variant regions are reportedly targeted by nearly half of spike-specific TCRs.

Generated by immunoSEQ multiplex PCR, the TCRdb table keeps only in-frame clones and is missing some. Among approximately 150,000 clones listed, about 92% were seen once. Germline V CDR1 and CDR2: ENHRY, SYGVKD. There are 17 residues in the CDR3. V was shortened by 0 bases and J by 0 bases, with 12 bases between the two germline ends. With respect to this clone: Its antigen remains unidentified.

This TCR came from an adult in good health. The chain is built from TRBV10-3 and TRBJ2-1; unclear D gene. The input for sequencing was peripheral blood, taken on day 0 of AZD1222 vaccination. The CDR3 DNA follows: TGTGCCATCAGTGAGTCGAGTCCTCAAAGCTCCTACAATGAGCAGTTCTTC. This sequence encodes CAISESSPQSSYNEQFF.